Described below is a single TCR beta chain sequence and its context. The data were obtained in a study of blood T cell repertoires in COVID-19. At the level of the study: There were acute and convalescent COVID-19 samples, and they came from the United States, Italy and Spain. PBMCs, B-cell-depleted T cells, or T cells provided the cDNA or gDNA that made up the material.

In the original workflow: For nucleated cells, counts were estimated from reference gene primer amplification. The repertoire was sequenced with immunoSEQ multiplex PCR; TCRdb's copy has only in-frame clones and lacks some. The DNA was the basis for D and trimming; V, J and clone size are from that table. Among 200,000 to 250,000 clones listed, 70% to 90% were seen once. V was shortened by 1 base and J by 0 bases, with 9 bases between the two germline ends. This CDR3 has 15 amino acids. CDR1 is LNHDA, CDR2 SQIVND, per germline (reference sequence). The TCR was taken from a man aged 18 to 30 with active or convalescent COVID-19. Material: peripheral blood. The chain has TRBV19 and TRBJ2-5; a possible D gene is TRBD2 (5 bases). CDR3: CASSIGLAYQETQYF. The CDR3 DNA reads as TGTGCCAGTAGTATAGGGTTAGCGTACCAAGAGACCCAGTACTTC.